This record concerns one TCR beta chain sequence. Its specificity is not known. The data were taken from a study of cytomegalovirus exposure and HLA in healthy donors. Points from the study as a whole: Reports indicate that TCR beta sequences accurately predicted the HLA-A and HLA-B alleles of most subjects.

The CDR3 has 14 amino acids. Germline-derived CDR1 and CDR2 are SGHNT and YYREEE (reference sequence). With V trimmed by 5 bases and J by 8 bases, 9 bases remained unmatched. The PCR was carried out with 60 Vbeta primers and 13 Jbeta primers. Produced via immunoSEQ multiplex PCR; TCRdb's table is partial and in-frame only. The repertoire table contains under 120,000 clones. The TCR sequence derives from a man aged 50 or older in good health and CMV-seronegative. Source material: PBMCs. The V gene is TRBV5-4, the J gene TRBJ2-1; 8 bases match TRBD2. Written as DNA, the CDR3 is TGTGCCAGCAGTCAAGCGGGGGAGGGGGATGAGCAGTTCTTC. Protein sequence: CASSQAGEGDEQFF.